These 20 T cell receptor beta chains came from one sample sequenced in a study of early T cells in non-severe SARS-CoV-2 infection. A single record per CDR3 protein comes from TCRdb applying MiXCR to the 5' RACE reads. The sample carries 25,000 to 30,000 distinct CDR3 sequences, approximately 4.4% recorded once. Sequenced sample: whole blood. These receptors all come from an adult who was a healthcare worker with PCR-confirmed SARS-CoV-2 infection or an uninfected control (not recorded which).

In its sample, this clonotype was seen a few times. J is TRBJ2-3 and V is TRBV5-1; 14 bases agree with TRBD2. J was trimmed by 4 bases and V by 4 bases; bases with no gene match: 14. This CDR3 region has 19 residues. Germline CDR1 is SGHRS and CDR2 is YFSETQ. CDR3 in amino acids: CASSPGVFGLAGGADTQYF. The CDR3 DNA reads as TGCGCCAGCAGCCCGGGAGTTTTCGGACTAGCGGGAGGTGCAGATACGCAGTATTTT. Variable domain in full (rest from reference TRBV5-1 and TRBJ2-3): KAGVTQTPRYLIKTRGQQVTLSCSPISGHRSVSWYQQTPGQGLQFLFEYFSETQRNKGNFPGRFSGRQFSNSRSEMNVSTLELGDSALYLCASSPGVFGLAGGADTQYFGPGTRLTVL.

This clonotype was seen ten or more times. The chain couples TRBV5-1 to TRBJ2-3; 10 nucleotides match TRBD2. Trimming at V came to 2 bases and at J to 1 base, leaving 1 base not matched to a gene. This CDR3 is built from 15 residues. The germline CDR1 and CDR2 sequences are SGHRS and YFSETQ. For the CDR3, the DNA is TGCGCCAGCAGCTTTCTAGCGGGGGGCACAGATACGCAGTATTTT. Translated: CASSFLAGGTDTQYF.

This clonotype has at least ten counts. The chain links TRBV6-1 to TRBJ2-3; 12 positions agree with TRBD2. The CDR3 runs 16 residues. The V gene end was trimmed by 7 bases and the J gene end by 0 bases; junction bases not matched to a gene: 5. Germline V CDR1 and CDR2: MNHNS, SASEGT. The CDR3 reads CASKLTSGGSTDTQYF. In nucleotides, the CDR3 is TGTGCCAGCAAACTCACTAGCGGGGGGAGCACAGATACGCAGTATTTT.

This clonotype was counted many times. J is TRBJ2-7 and V is TRBV25-1, with D perhaps TRBD2 (5 bases). Germline V gene sequence: CDR1 MGHDK, CDR2 SYGVNS. V was pared by 1 base and J by 6 bases, with 13 bases between. This CDR3 contains 14 residues. DNA for the CDR3: TGTGCCAGCAGTGAATTCGGGGAAATGGGCGAGCAGTACTTC. This encodes CASSEFGEMGEQYF.

This clonotype was observed many times. The chain couples TRBV20-1 to TRBJ1-4, with 8 bases aligning to TRBD1. The CDR3 loop spans 15 amino acids. Trimming at V came to 0 bases and at J to 6 bases, leaving 6 bases not matched to a gene. Germline-derived CDR1 and CDR2 are DFQATT and SNEGSKA (reference sequence). CDR3 sequence reads: CSARDPGQGYEKLFF. The CDR3 coding sequence is TGCAGTGCTAGAGATCCCGGACAGGGTTATGAAAAACTGTTTTTT.

The CDR3 DNA follows: TGTGCCAGCGGAAGAGACTATTTTACGCAGTATTTT. Amino acids: CASGRDYFTQYF. V is TRBV6-4 and J is TRBJ2-3; D may be TRBD2 (5 bases). The germline V and J ends were trimmed by 8 bases and 8 bases, with 14 bases remaining between them. The CDR3 sequence is 12 residues long. Germline lookup yields CDR1 MRHNA and CDR2 SNTAGT.

This clonotype came up a few times. The rearrangement uses TRBV12-3 or TRBV12-4 and TRBJ2-2; the D is unclear. This CDR3 has 15 amino acids. V was clipped by 5 bases and J by 3 bases, with 13 bases between them. The chain's CDR3 is CASSAGKGYTGELFF. In DNA form, the CDR3 reads TGTGCCAGCAGTGCTGGCAAAGGGTACACCGGGGAGCTGTTTTTT.

This clonotype was seen a handful of times. A much larger clone sits a single nucleotide away, making a read error possible. The CDR3 loop is CASSLARANAEAFF. CDR3 DNA: TGTGCCAGCAGCTTGGCCAGGGCGAACGCTGAAGCTTTCTTT. This chain connects TRBV5-4 to TRBJ1-1; tentative D call: TRBD1 (5 bases). There are 14 residues in the CDR3. Per germline, CDR1 SGHNT and CDR2 YYREEE (reference sequence).

This clonotype was counted at least ten times. The rearrangement links TRBV18 to TRBJ1-5; D not certain. Deletions cut 6 bases from V and 4 bases from J, with 7 bases between. In germline, CDR1 is KGHSH, CDR2 LQKENI. CDR3 size: 12 residues. The CDR3 DNA sequence: TGTGCCAGCTCTGAGTTGAATCAGCCCCAGCATTTT. Translated: CASSELNQPQHF.

This clonotype has a count of ten or more. The J gene is TRBJ2-3, the V gene TRBV11-3, with D possibly being TRBD1 or TRBD2 (5 bases each). The CDR3 has 15 amino acids. Per germline, CDR1 SGHNT and CDR2 YENEEA. Trimming cost V 1 base and J 4 bases, with 12 bases left between them. CDR3 loop: CASSLAVGTPDTQYF. In nucleotides, the CDR3 is TGTGCCAGCAGCTTAGCGGTCGGGACCCCAGATACGCAGTATTTT.

This clonotype is termed medium-sized. The chain uses TRBV20-1 and TRBJ2-4, with a weak D call TRBD1 (6 bases). V dropped 6 bases and J dropped 0 bases, with 12 bases sitting between them. Per germline, CDR1 DFQATT and CDR2 SNEGSKA (reference sequence). The CDR3 runs 14 residues. The CDR3 region is CSANQGIAKNIQYF. As DNA, the CDR3 is TGCAGTGCGAATCAGGGGATAGCCAAAAACATTCAGTACTTC.

Ten or more counts support this clonotype. This chain connects TRBV2 to TRBJ2-7, with TRBD2 matching over 7 bases. Trimming took 6 bases from V and 4 from J; bases not matched to a gene: 6. This CDR3 region has 13 residues. Per germline, CDR1 SNHLY and CDR2 FYNNEI. The CDR3 coding sequence is TGTGCCAGCAGGCCGGGACTAACGTACGAGCAGTACTTC. Its protein is CASRPGLTYEQYF.

This clonotype was seen a few times. The chain couples TRBV11-2 to TRBJ2-7; D gene uncertain. Germline values: CDR1 SGHAT, CDR2 FQNNGV. Trimming removed 5 bases from V and 4 bases from J, with 18 bases in between. CDR3 length: 15 amino acids. The CDR3 DNA is TGTGCCAGCAGCCCGGTCGCAGGTTTTGAATACGAGCAGTACTTC. Translated: CASSPVAGFEYEQYF.

V usage is TRBV5-1 and J usage is TRBJ2-1; possibly TRBD1 for D (5 bases). V lost 0 bases and J lost 5, with 9 bases in between. The length of the CDR3 is 14 residues. Germline CDR1 SGHRS, CDR2 YFSETQ. The CDR3 region has the DNA TGCGCCAGCAGCTTGGGACAGCAAAACAATGAGCAGTTCTTC. It translates to CASSLGQQNNEQFF.

In its sample, this clonotype was seen many times. The chain combines TRBV18 with TRBJ2-7; 8 nucleotides align to TRBD2. V lost 6 bases and J lost 5; bases outside the gene matches: 6. The CDR3 extends over 13 amino acids. CDR1 and CDR2 from the germline V gene are KGHSH and LQKENI. The CDR3 DNA is TGTGCCAGCTCCGGGACTAGTCTTGACGAGCAGTACTTC. This sequence encodes CASSGTSLDEQYF. The full variable domain, with the rest looked up from reference TRBV18 and TRBJ2-7, is NAGVMQNPRHLVRRRGQEARLRCSPMKGHSHVYWYRQLPEEGLKFMVYLQKENIIDESGMPKERFSAEFPKEGPSILRIQQVVRGDSAAYFCASSGTSLDEQYFGPGTRLTVT.

The V gene is TRBV4-1, the J gene TRBJ2-1; 9 nucleotides align to TRBD2. CDR3 length equals 16 residues. CDR1 is MGHRA and CDR2 is YSYEKL in the germline V gene. Trimming removed 0 bases from V and 8 bases from J; junction bases left unmatched: 8. CDR3 sequence: CASSQEPGLARDEQFF. CDR3 in DNA: TGCGCCAGCAGCCAAGAACCGGGACTAGCTCGGGATGAGCAGTTCTTC.

This clonotype was detected ten times or more. The chain is built from TRBV12-3 or TRBV12-4 and TRBJ1-1; D unclear. Trimming cost V 6 bases and J 1 base, with 12 bases left between them. This CDR3 spans 14 amino acids. This chain's CDR3 is CASSRSTSNTEAFF. The DNA for the CDR3 is TGTGCCAGCAGCAGATCGACCTCGAACACTGAAGCTTTCTTT.

This clonotype was detected many times. This chain joins TRBV7-9 and TRBJ2-7; tentative D call: TRBD2 (7 bases). Between the trimmed V and J ends, which lost 3 bases and 4 bases, there was a span of 13 bases. In germline, CDR1 is SEHNR, CDR2 FQNEAQ (reference sequence). The CDR3 covers 14 residues. CDR3 in amino acids: CASSFRGGGYEQYF. CDR3 bases: TGTGCCAGCAGCTTTCGGGGAGGGGGTTACGAGCAGTACTTC.

Many counts were recorded for this clonotype. The chain uses TRBV29-1 and TRBJ2-7; D is perhaps TRBD1 (6 bases). Per germline, CDR1 SQVTM and CDR2 ANQGSEA. The CDR3 contains 13 residues. Trimming removed 5 bases at V and 0 bases at J, with 11 bases between. CDR3 DNA sequence: TGCAGCGTTAGTACAGGGAGCTCCTACGAGCAGTACTTC. Encoded protein: CSVSTGSSYEQYF.

This clonotype was detected many times. One end of the junction fails to match germline, which may point to a read error. The genes are TRBV10-3 and TRBJ1-6, with 8 bases aligning to TRBD1. The CDR3 is 13 amino acids. Germline V CDR1 and CDR2: ENHRY, SYGVKD. DNA for the CDR3: TGTGCCCTCAGGACAGGGCCAAATTCACCCCTCCACTTT. Residues: CALRTGPNSPLHF.